These T cell receptor beta chains were read from a single sample in a study of glioma-infiltrating T cells. One entry per CDR3 protein results from TCRdb running MiXCR on the multiplex PCR reads. The data contain about 410,000 distinct CDR3 sequences, roughly two fifths of them singletons. The sequencing sample was made of glioma tissue, nonneoplastic brain tissue, or PBMCs (not recorded which). These receptors were collected from a human donor with low-grade glioma or glioblastoma, undergoing nonglioma brain surgery, or in good health (not recorded which). Both conserved end residues are part of each CDR3. A D gene is named only where the DNA matches it firmly. Not every row has a clone size; where given, it reads once, few, many or a size class.

size: -
J: TRBJ2-7
D: -
V: TRBV4-2
CDR3: CASSQDAGLSGYEQYF
DNA: TGTGCCAGCAGCCAAGACGCGGGACTGTCCGGCTACGAGCAGTACTTC

size: -
J: TRBJ2-2
D: -
V: TRBV20-1
CDR3: CSARGRAYTVELFF
DNA: TGCAGTGCAAGGGGGAGGGCCTATACCGTGGAGCTGTTTTTT

size: many
J: TRBJ1-5
D: -
V: TRBV20-1
CDR3: CSATRTGEDSNQPQHF
DNA: TGCAGTGCTACCCGGACTGGGGAGGATAGCAATCAGCCCCAGCATTTT

size: -
J: TRBJ1-4
D: TRBD1
V: TRBV4-3
CDR3: CASSQEDRAREKLFF
DNA: TGCGCCAGCAGCCAAGAGGACAGGGCCCGGGAAAAACTGTTTTTT

size: few
J: TRBJ2-7
D: -
V: TRBV6-1
CDR3: CASKEWDGGYEQYF
DNA: TGTGCCAGTAAAGAGTGGGACGGGGGCTACGAGCAGTACTTC

size: many
J: TRBJ2-7
D: TRBD2
V: TRBV28
CDR3: CASSPSGSKVEQYF
DNA: TGTGCCAGCAGTCCTAGCGGGAGTAAGGTCGAGCAGTACTTC

size: few
J: TRBJ2-7
D: -
V: TRBV2
CDR3: CASSDPYEQYF
DNA: TGTGCCAGCAGTGATCCCTACGAGCAGTACTTC

size: many
J: TRBJ2-1
D: TRBD2
V: TRBV24-1
CDR3: CATSDLPRTSGSNEQFF
DNA: TGTGCCACCAGTGATTTACCGAGGACTAGCGGGAGCAATGAGCAGTTCTTC

size: many
J: TRBJ1-2
D: -
V: TRBV4-1
CDR3: CASSLRRTLYGYTF
DNA: TGCGCCAGCAGCCTCCGGAGGACCCTCTATGGCTACACCTTC

size: -
J: TRBJ1-1
D: -
V: TRBV5-1
CDR3: CASSLDPATNTKAFF
DNA: TGCGCCAGCAGCTTGGATCCAGCGACGAACACTAAAGCTTTCTTT

size: few
J: TRBJ1-5
D: -
V: TRBV28
CDR3: CASTPGDLYSNQPQHF
DNA: TGTGCCAGCACCCCGGGGGACCTTTATAGCAATCAGCCCCAGCATTTT

size: -
J: TRBJ1-2
D: -
V: TRBV3-1
CDR3: CASSRQRGVHGYTF
DNA: TGTGCCAGCAGCCGCCAACGGGGGGTACATGGCTACACCTTC

size: many
J: TRBJ2-3
D: TRBD1
V: TRBV4-1
CDR3: CASSPGWTGGSDTQYF
DNA: TGCGCCAGCAGCCCGGGGTGGACAGGGGGGTCAGATACGCAGTATTTT

size: -
J: TRBJ1-2
D: -
V: TRBV28
CDR3: CASSSRVYDYTF
DNA: TGTGCCAGCAGTTCCCGGGTATATGACTACACCTTC

size: many
J: TRBJ1-5
D: -
V: TRBV27
CDR3: CASSSSAGQPQHF
DNA: TGTGCCAGCAGTTCCTCGGCCGGCCAGCCCCAGCATTTT

size: -
J: TRBJ1-2
D: -
V: TRBV20-1
CDR3: CSATRGDDGYTF
DNA: TGCAGTGCTACCCGGGGAGATGATGGCTACACCTTC

size: few
J: TRBJ1-5
D: -
V: TRBV4-1
CDR3: CASSQDSYQPQHF
DNA: TGCGCCAGCAGCCAAGACTCCTATCAGCCCCAGCATTTT

size: few
J: TRBJ2-1
D: TRBD2
V: TRBV7-2
CDR3: CASSPLPLAGSYNEQFF
DNA: TGTGCCAGCAGCCCACTGCCCCTAGCGGGAAGTTACAATGAGCAGTTCTTC

size: few
J: TRBJ1-1
D: -
V: TRBV19
CDR3: CASSIAENTEAFF
DNA: TGTGCCAGTAGTATAGCCGAGAACACTGAAGCTTTCTTT

size: -
J: TRBJ1-5
D: TRBD1
V: TRBV19
CDR3: CASSGTGGSFGNQPQHF
DNA: TGTGCCAGTAGTGGAACAGGGGGAAGTTTTGGCAATCAGCCCCAGCATTTT

size: -
J: TRBJ1-1
D: -
V: TRBV7-9
CDR3: CASSSRGYPEAFF
DNA: TGTGCCAGCAGTTCCAGGGGTTACCCTGAAGCTTTCTTT

size: many
J: TRBJ2-1
D: -
V: TRBV28
CDR3: CASSSPSTVTRWNEQFF
DNA: TGTGCCAGCAGTTCTCCCTCCACCGTTACACGGTGGAATGAGCAGTTCTTC

size: -
J: TRBJ1-6
D: -
V: TRBV6-5
CDR3: CASSYSSLSSYNSPLHF
DNA: TGTGCCAGCAGTTACTCATCCTTAAGCTCCTATAATTCACCCCTCCACTTT

size: many
J: TRBJ2-7
D: -
V: TRBV6-1
CDR3: CASSDETGTLYEQYF
DNA: TGTGCCAGCAGTGATGAGACCGGGACCCTCTACGAGCAGTACTTC

size: -
J: TRBJ1-1
D: -
V: TRBV7-6
CDR3: CASSLGRGKNTEAFF
DNA: TGTGCCAGCAGCTTAGGCAGGGGAAAGAACACTGAAGCTTTCTTT

size: few
J: TRBJ2-2
D: TRBD2
V: TRBV6-4
CDR3: CASSGSGSTGELFF
DNA: TGTGCCAGCAGTGGTAGCGGGAGCACCGGGGAGCTGTTTTTT

size: -
J: TRBJ2-3
D: -
V: TRBV27
CDR3: CASSYSTFSADTQYF
DNA: TGTGCCAGCAGTTACTCGACATTCTCGGCGGATACGCAGTATTTT

size: -
J: TRBJ2-7
D: TRBD2
V: TRBV28
CDR3: CASGKRTSGPLLHEQYF
DNA: TGTGCCAGCGGGAAAAGGACTAGCGGGCCACTTTTACACGAGCAGTACTTC

size: few
J: TRBJ2-3
D: TRBD2
V: TRBV7-2
CDR3: CASSSPTSGRARTDTQYF
DNA: TGTGCCAGCAGCTCCCCGACTAGCGGGAGGGCCCGCACAGATACGCAGTATTTT

size: -
J: TRBJ2-3
D: -
V: TRBV28
CDR3: CASTYGGAGSQGSQYF
DNA: TGTGCCAGCACTTACGGCGGAGCGGGCTCGCAAGGATCGCAGTATTTT

size: -
J: TRBJ1-6
D: TRBD1
V: TRBV7-9
CDR3: CASSERTGGGNSPLHF
DNA: TGTGCCAGCAGCGAGCGGACAGGGGGCGGGAATTCACCCCTCCACTTT

size: few
J: TRBJ2-1
D: TRBD2
V: TRBV7-9
CDR3: CASSLYGTSGYNEQFF
DNA: TGTGCCAGCAGCTTATACGGGACTAGCGGCTACAATGAGCAGTTCTTC

size: -
J: TRBJ1-6
D: -
V: TRBV7-8
CDR3: CASSVLVGGRSPLHF
DNA: TGTGCCAGCAGCGTCTTGGTGGGCGGCAGGTCACCCCTCCACTTT

size: -
J: TRBJ1-5
D: -
V: TRBV7-2
CDR3: CASSLRQRQPQHF
DNA: TGTGCCAGCAGCTTACGACAGAGGCAGCCCCAGCATTTT

size: -
J: TRBJ2-1
D: TRBD2
V: TRBV18
CDR3: CASSPMSGRVNEQFF
DNA: TGTGCCAGCTCACCAATGAGCGGGAGGGTCAATGAGCAGTTCTTC

size: many
J: TRBJ1-5
D: -
V: TRBV6-1
CDR3: CASTPWQSSNQPQHF
DNA: TGTGCCAGCACCCCCTGGCAGAGTAGCAATCAGCCCCAGCATTTT

size: once
J: TRBJ2-1
D: TRBD2
V: TRBV7-2
CDR3: CASSFRTSGNDEQFF
DNA: TGTGCCAGCAGCTTCAGGACTAGCGGTAACGATGAGCAGTTCTTC

size: -
J: TRBJ2-7
D: TRBD2
V: TRBV28
CDR3: CASSLYAGAAYEQYF
DNA: TGTGCCAGCAGTTTATATGCGGGAGCAGCCTACGAGCAGTACTTC

size: -
J: TRBJ1-2
D: -
V: TRBV2
CDR3: CASSELGLYGYTF
DNA: TGTGCCAGCAGTGAACTGGGGCTCTATGGCTACACCTTC

size: -
J: TRBJ1-5
D: TRBD1
V: TRBV10-3
CDR3: CAISEFTGAGQPQHF
DNA: TGTGCCATCAGTGAGTTCACAGGGGCCGGTCAGCCCCAGCATTTT

size: once
J: TRBJ2-7
D: TRBD2
V: TRBV7-9
CDR3: CASSLGPVGTSGSYEQYF
DNA: TGTGCCAGCAGCTTAGGGCCGGTCGGGACTAGCGGTTCGTACGAGCAGTACTTC

size: -
J: TRBJ1-3
D: -
V: TRBV5-1
CDR3: CASSFVGGVGNTIYF
DNA: TGCGCCAGCAGCTTCGTTGGGGGAGTTGGAAACACCATATATTTT

size: few
J: TRBJ2-5
D: TRBD2
V: TRBV28
CDR3: CASRIWGGGQETQYF
DNA: TGTGCCAGCAGGATCTGGGGGGGAGGCCAAGAGACCCAGTACTTC

size: -
J: TRBJ2-7
D: -
V: TRBV7-2
CDR3: CASSLVGTAGEQYF
DNA: TGTGCCAGCAGCTTAGTAGGGACAGCGGGCGAGCAGTACTTC

size: -
J: TRBJ2-3
D: TRBD2
V: TRBV25-1
CDR3: CASRGRGVTDTQYF
DNA: TGTGCCAGCAGGGGACGGGGGGTCACAGATACGCAGTATTTT

size: -
J: TRBJ1-1
D: TRBD1
V: TRBV4-2
CDR3: CASSHPTGKNTEAFF
DNA: TGTGCCAGCAGCCACCCGACAGGGAAGAACACTGAAGCTTTCTTT

size: -
J: TRBJ2-7
D: -
V: TRBV3-1
CDR3: CASSVTRTGTMSSEQYF
DNA: TGTGCCAGCAGCGTCACACGAACCGGGACAATGAGTTCCGAGCAGTACTTC

size: -
J: TRBJ2-1
D: TRBD2
V: TRBV19
CDR3: CASSIYGTSGPNEQFF
DNA: TGTGCCAGTAGTATATATGGGACTAGCGGTCCCAATGAGCAGTTCTTC